The text below deals with one TCR beta chain. Its antigen remains undetermined. Per-base quality was not reported, and no clone a single base away is much larger than it. The cohort was made up of approximately 670 healthy bone marrow donors. At the time of sampling, all cohort members were nominally healthy, though unrecorded immune exposures were likely present. The donor was CMV seronegative and belonged to the group of 352 seronegative cohort members. Every donor gave a peripheral blood sample, and the peripheral blood mononuclear cells from that sample were used for TCR beta sequencing. Genomic DNA extraction from the blood cell samples was performed with the Qiagen DNeasy Blood Extraction Kit. Inclusive of the bounding cysteine and phenylalanine, the CDR3 is 16 residues long. Only the CDR3 portion is preserved as DNA: 48 bases, with reading frame beginning at the first base. Via the germline V gene, CDR1 is LGHNT and CDR2 FRNRAP. V is cut back by 0 bases and J by 3 bases, with 3 bases in the junction unmatched.

This sample is part of a study of cytomegalovirus exposure and HLA in healthy donors (dated 2017 in TCRdb). Regarding the research as a whole: An earlier analysis of approximately 640 of the donors reported more than 250 Gb of sequence data and about 100 million unique TCR beta sequences from 150 million to 200 million T cells. An early release that covered about 600 HLA-typed donors contained approximately 290 gigabases of sequencing data and 80 million or so unique TCR sequences. Of the approximately 400 genotyped donors, over 65% fell in the genetic ancestry cluster associated with self-reported Caucasian donors. The study aimed to test whether cataloging public T cell receptors could reveal signatures of past pathogen exposure. Using immunosequencing, the study profiled T cell repertoires from 666 subjects and related those repertoires to cytomegalovirus serostatus. Along with the roughly 670-subject first cohort, a separate validation cohort of over 90 different subjects was used. To predict cytomegalovirus infection status, the study combined high-throughput TCR immunosequencing, statistical association of individual TCRs with disease status, and machine learning. To study patterns of TCR occurrence, a later analysis re-analyzed previously published TCR beta repertoires from 700 or so donors and added high-resolution HLA genotyping. In the later analysis, no new phenotypic data were used to find candidate immune exposures; instead, reliance was placed on TCR beta sequences and their occurrence across donors. An earlier analysis of 587 of the donors applied high-throughput TCR beta sequencing to assess whether each TCR beta V gene segment acted as functional or pseudogenic. Donor age, sex, ethnicity and CMV serostatus were collected together with the repertoire data. In a later genetic analysis, genome-wide SNP genotypes for about three fifths of the roughly 670 donors were used, and that subset was treated as a discovery cohort. Every repertoire in the discovery cohort had been generated on one and the same sequencing platform. Class I and class II HLA loci were covered by the typing at four-digit resolution. The number of typed donors differed by locus: about 620-630 for A, B, C, DRB1 and DQB1; 500 to 550 for DQA1; some 590 for DPA1; and 400 to 480 for DPB1. Because of strong linkage in the cohort, five DR-DQ haplotypes were treated as single units for association and clustering. Across under 500 genotyped donors of the cohort, an average of approximately 200,000 unique TCR beta nucleotide sequences per donor were sequenced, and 15% to 20% of those sequences were non-productive. What the research found in general, with its limitations: A later genetic analysis associated a missense DCLRE1C variant with V-gene and J-gene trimming of TCR beta chains, and an independent cohort replicated the association. The classifier was reported to diagnose cytomegalovirus status with high specificity and sensitivity in both the original and validation cohorts. Compared with the roughly 670-donor mean, donors in an Asian-associated ancestry cluster had fewer N-insertions in productive TCRs, according to a later genetic analysis. Linkage disequilibrium might explain the correlated functional status among segregating V segments, but an unknown experimental factor could not be excluded. Strong co-occurrence of HLA alleles, especially DR and DQ, made assigning TCR associations to individual alleles difficult. In vitro tests confirmed that a few of the cytomegalovirus-associated TCR beta chains recognize cytomegalovirus antigens. The 87-base-pair reads could not distinguish some IMGT-functional V segments, including TRBV6-2 and TRBV6-3, so those segments were excluded. According to a later analysis, most CMV-associated TCR beta chains appeared to be HLA-restricted, and the HLA associations seemed to be driven largely by CMV exposure. The study gave a list of around 170 TCR beta chains associated with cytomegalovirus. The sequencing pipeline was judged likely to have produced a cluster of highly shared sequence variants as a technical artifact. In a later analysis, HLA-associated TCR beta chains showed more clonal expansion and lower generation probabilities than non-associated chains that were equally common. The presence/absence analyses assumed that sequencing depth was roughly uniform across donors, and that assumption may not be true. In this cohort, only TCR beta chains were sequenced, and detectable features were limited by the absence of alpha or paired-chain data. Specific HLA alleles were associated with more than 15,000 TCR beta sequences at a false discovery rate of 0.05 in a later analysis. According to the authors, the approach could potentially be generalized to other disease states and immunological phenotypes. Most TCR sequences were observed very rarely across donors, whereas some public TCRs were present in many individuals. CMV serostatus was the only immune exposure information available for the cohort. In a later analysis, TCR association rates were found to vary across HLA loci, with the most associated TCRs seen for DRB1 alleles and the fewest for HLA-C alleles. A further reported finding was that TCR beta sequences accurately predicted the HLA-A and HLA-B alleles for most subjects in the first cohort. HLA typing was unavailable for some donors at each locus, so association tests used only the typed subset. Because counts were too low, more than 15 rarely observed V segments, including chromosome 9 orphons, were excluded from the earlier analysis of some 590 of the donors. A later analysis reported that several top co-occurrence clusters appeared linked to parvovirus B19, influenza, CMV and Epstein-Barr virus. In an earlier analysis of some 500 of the donors, most TCR beta V segments appeared in productive rearrangements about 87% or about 30% of the time, broadly matching IMGT annotations.

Receptor libraries were prepared by the immunoSEQ multiplex PCR assay. A mixture of 60 forward primers for TCR Vbeta segments and 13 reverse primers for TCR Jbeta segments was used in the multiplex PCR. A multiplex PCR assay on genomic DNA amplified the CDR3 region of rearranged TCR beta genes. Amplified TCR beta libraries were sequenced as 87-base-pair reads on the Illumina HiSeq System. The published analysis was carried out like this. Across the 670 or so repertoires, a later analysis counted some 81 million unique TCR beta chains, approximately 12 million of which were shared by at least two donors. Raw reads were error-corrected and collapsed into unique sequences with a nearest-neighbor algorithm that merged closely related sequences to remove PCR and sequencing errors. V, D and J gene segments were assigned by aligning CDR3 sequences to IMGT reference sequences. For a sequence to be retained, a match of at least six nucleotides to both a V gene segment and a J gene segment was required. A rearrangement counted as productive if the CDR3 had no stop codons and remained in frame with V and J, and every other rearrangement counted as non-productive. CDR3 was defined by IMGT convention, running from the second conserved V-encoded cysteine to the conserved J-encoded phenylalanine. The earlier analysis of some 580 of the donors excluded any sequence lacking an unambiguous match to a single V gene segment. An earlier analysis of several hundred of the donors called V segments functional above 56.7% productive rearrangements and segregating when the between-donor standard deviation exceeded 5%. A statistical classification framework was developed to diagnose cytomegalovirus status using the catalog of TCR beta chain sequences. In a later analysis, V and J genes were assigned by comparing TCR nucleotide sequences against IMGT/GENE-DB human TR gene sequences. A later analysis assigned CDR3 sequences and most-parsimonious VDJ recombination scenarios with the TCRdist pipeline. In a later analysis, every TCR beta chain was defined by the combination of its CDR3 amino acid sequence and its V-gene family, and reads without a unique V-gene family were dropped. A later analysis removed several hundred highly shared, low-generation-probability nucleotide sequences to deal with suspected cross-contamination and a sequencing artifact. In a later analysis, a clonal expansion index was calculated for each public chain from normalized within-repertoire ranks of inferred template counts. In a later analysis, generation probabilities were computed with a VDJ recombination model fitted to out-of-frame rearrangements, and the resulting probabilities were checked against IGoR. In a later analysis, hypergeometric tests were used to score TCR-TCR, TCR-HLA and TCR-CMV co-occurrence, with a repertoire-size bias correction applied to TCR pairs. False discovery rates were estimated in a later analysis by permuting HLA or CMV assignments 20 times. In a later analysis, co-occurring TCRs were grouped with DBSCAN, and TCRdist sequence similarity was added when clustering was performed within HLA-allele-positive subsets. Co-occurrence clustering excluded repertoires with fewer than 30,000 or more than 120,000 public chains, plus five with anomalous nucleotide sharing. TCRdb provides this immuneACCESS table in a form limited to in-frame rearrangements. Some clones are lacking; in checked studies, under half of them reflect an unresolved V gene, and why the rest are absent is not known. V, J and clone size were drawn from that table, and D and trimming were deduced from the DNA. Across this sample there are tens of thousands of clones, with just under 80% seen only once. The ten largest clones add up to approximately 7.9% of the sample.

The sequence came from a man aged 30 to 39 in good health and CMV-seronegative. The sample was PBMCs. The sequence links TRBV12-5 to TRBJ2-3, with TRBD2 identical over 10 junction bases. CDR3 reads: CASGLVLAGGTDTQYF. The base sequence is TGTGCTAGTGGTTTGGTATTAGCGGGAGGAACAGATACGCAGTATTTT.